This TCR beta chain was retrieved from a study of T cells after posttransplantation cyclophosphamide. The table came from immunoSEQ multiplex PCR; TCRdb's copy has only in-frame clones and leaves some out. This sample has roughly 20,000 clones; about 98% occur once, and the top ten carry 0.1% to 0.15%. With respect to this clone: Its specificity is unknown.

The related graft donor's blood sample was taken on the day of bone marrow donation. Points from the study as a whole: TRB clonality was highly associated with recipient CMV seropositivity and reactivation. Later blood repertoires were often dominated by clones from the donor CD8+ memory compartment.

The specimen was naive CD8+ T cells sorted from PBMCs. The source of this sequence is a man aged 40-50 years in good health, CMV-negative, and a related stem cell transplant donor.

CDR3 sequence (DNA): TGTGCCAGCAGCTTCGTCCAGGGCACAGATACGCAGTATTTT. Protein: CASSFVQGTDTQYF. The genes are TRBV5-6 and TRBJ2-3; D not resolved. Per the germline V gene, CDR1 is SGHDT and CDR2 is YYEEEE. The CDR3 totals 14 residues. Trimming removed 2 bases at V and 1 base at J, with 8 bases between. The whole variable domain, filled in from reference TRBV5-6 and TRBJ2-3, reads DAGVTQSPTHLIKTRGQQVTLRCSPKSGHDTVSWYQQALGQGPQFIFQYYEEEERQRGNFPDRFSGHQFPNYSSELNVNALLLGDSALYLCASSFVQGTDTQYFGPGTRLTVL.